This T cell receptor (beta chain) was obtained from a study of shared clonotypes between healthy human individuals. Broader study findings: Blood alone was sampled, and tissue repertoires likely differ.

Data came from immunoSEQ multiplex PCR; TCRdb stores just in-frame clones and leaves some out. This table has a few million clones, roughly nine tenths appearing once. Germline V gives CDR1 SEHNR, CDR2 FQNEAQ (reference sequence). The CDR3 length is 13 residues. V lost 7 bases and J lost 6, with 15 bases in between. Remarks on this clone: Its antigen remains unknown.

The specimen sequenced was naive CD4+ T cells sorted from blood. Indicated subset: CD45RA+ positively selected. The sequence derives from a man in his late teens or twenties in good health. This rearrangement joins TRBV7-9 to TRBJ1-2; D is perhaps TRBD1 (6 bases). The CDR3 reads CASTQTGSNGYTF. In nucleotides, the CDR3 is TGTGCCAGCACCCAAACAGGGTCAAATGGCTACACCTTC.